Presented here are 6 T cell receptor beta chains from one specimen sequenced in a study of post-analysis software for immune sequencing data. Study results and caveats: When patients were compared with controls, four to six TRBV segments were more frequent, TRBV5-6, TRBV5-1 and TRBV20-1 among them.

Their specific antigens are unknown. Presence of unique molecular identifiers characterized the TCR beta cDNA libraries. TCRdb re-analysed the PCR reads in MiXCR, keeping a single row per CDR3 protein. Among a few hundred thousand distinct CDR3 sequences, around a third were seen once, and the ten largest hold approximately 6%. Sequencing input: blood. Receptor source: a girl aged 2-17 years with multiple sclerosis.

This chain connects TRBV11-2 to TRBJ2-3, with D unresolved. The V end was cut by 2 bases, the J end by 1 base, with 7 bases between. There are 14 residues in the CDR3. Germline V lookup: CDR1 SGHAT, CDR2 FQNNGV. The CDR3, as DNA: TGTGCCAGCAGCTTAAGAGCAGGCACAGATACGCAGTATTTT. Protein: CASSLRAGTDTQYF. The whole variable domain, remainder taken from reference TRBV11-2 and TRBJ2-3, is EAGVAQSPRYKIIEKRQSVAFWCNPISGHATLYWYQQILGQGPKLLIQFQNNGVVDDSQLPKDRFSAERLKGVDSTLKIQPAKLEDSAVYLCASSLRAGTDTQYFGPGTRLTVL.

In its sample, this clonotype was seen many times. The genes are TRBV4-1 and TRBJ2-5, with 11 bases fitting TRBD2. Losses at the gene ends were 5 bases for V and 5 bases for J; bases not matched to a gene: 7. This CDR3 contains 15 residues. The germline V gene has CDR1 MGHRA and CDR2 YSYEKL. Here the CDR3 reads CASSTSTSGGETQYF. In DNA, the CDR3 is TGCGCCAGCAGCACGTCAACTAGCGGGGGTGAGACCCAGTACTTC.

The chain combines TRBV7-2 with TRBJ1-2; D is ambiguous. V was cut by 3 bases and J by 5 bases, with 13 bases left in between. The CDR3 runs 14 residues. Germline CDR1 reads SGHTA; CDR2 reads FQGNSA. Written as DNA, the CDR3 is TGTGCCAGCAGCTTCTCCCGGGCGGAATATGGCTACACCTTC. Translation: CASSFSRAEYGYTF.

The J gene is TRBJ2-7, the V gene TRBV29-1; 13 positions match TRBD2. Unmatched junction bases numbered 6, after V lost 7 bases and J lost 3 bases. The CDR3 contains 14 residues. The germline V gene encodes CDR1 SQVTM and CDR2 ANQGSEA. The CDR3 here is CSAGGLAGVYEQYF. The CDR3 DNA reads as TGCAGCGCCGGAGGACTAGCGGGGGTCTACGAGCAGTACTTC.

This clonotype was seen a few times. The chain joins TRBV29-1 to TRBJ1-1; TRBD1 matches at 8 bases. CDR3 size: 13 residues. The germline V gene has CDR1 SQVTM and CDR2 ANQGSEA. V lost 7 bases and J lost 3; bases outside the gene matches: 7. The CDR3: CSATQGVDTEAFF. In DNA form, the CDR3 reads TGCAGCGCGACACAGGGGGTAGACACTGAAGCTTTCTTT.

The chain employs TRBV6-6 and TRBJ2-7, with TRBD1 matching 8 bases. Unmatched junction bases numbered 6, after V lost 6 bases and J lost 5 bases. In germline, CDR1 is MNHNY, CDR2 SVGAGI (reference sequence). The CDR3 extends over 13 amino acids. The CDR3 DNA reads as TGTGCCAGCAGCGACAGGGGATTCGACGAGCAGTACTTC. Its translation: CASSDRGFDEQYF.